This is a list of T cell receptor beta chains from one sample in a study of cytomegalovirus exposure and HLA in healthy donors. Measured with immunoSEQ multiplex PCR; TCRdb has only the in-frame clones, and not every one. The sample gives about 130,000 clones, approximately 80% of which show up once; 1% to 1.5% is in the top ten. The sample was PBMCs. Source of these receptors: a girl between 2 and 10 years old in good health and CMV-seronegative. Both conserved end residues are part of each CDR3. The order of the fields is J gene, CDR3 length, clone size, V gene, D gene, CDR3 protein, CDR3 DNA. D genes are given only for firm matches. Only part of the rows carry a size: once, few, many, or a class if the clone is expanded.

TRBJ2-7 | 14 | few | TRBV5-6 | TRBD1 | CASIRQGAEDKQYF | TGTGCCAGCATCCGACAGGGGGCGGAAGATAAGCAGTACTTC
TRBJ1-2 | 12 | few | TRBV5-4 | TRBD1 | CASSPRTGSYTF | TGTGCCAGCAGCCCCAGGACAGGGAGCTACACCTTC
TRBJ2-2 | 18 | few | TRBV9 | NA | CASSVAVNRALNTGELFF | TGTGCCAGCAGCGTAGCGGTTAACAGGGCGTTAAACACCGGGGAGCTGTTTTTT
TRBJ2-1 | 15 | NA | TRBV10-1 | TRBD1 | CARIRDRETYNEQFF | TGCGCCAGAATCCGGGACAGAGAAACCTACAATGAGCAGTTCTTC
TRBJ1-6 | 14 | NA | TRBV11-2 | NA | CASSLQKYNSPLHF | TGTGCCAGCAGCTTACAGAAATATAATTCACCCCTCCACTTT
TRBJ2-7 | 14 | once | TRBV9 | NA | CASSVVGASYEQYF | TGTGCCAGCAGCGTAGTTGGAGCCTCCTACGAGCAGTACTTC
TRBJ2-7 | 12 | NA | TRBV29-1 | NA | CSVIAAIGEQYF | TGCAGCGTCATAGCTGCCATCGGCGAGCAGTACTTC
TRBJ2-1 | 15 | NA | TRBV11-2 | NA | CASRQTTGTYNEQFF | TGTGCCAGCAGGCAGACTACAGGGACCTACAATGAGCAGTTCTTC
TRBJ1-1 | 16 | NA | TRBV27 | NA | CASSLDGRAHATEAFF | TGTGCCAGCAGTTTGGACGGGAGGGCGCATGCCACTGAAGCTTTCTTT
TRBJ2-5 | 16 | once | TRBV19 | TRBD1 | CASSIVGTGGAETQYF | TGTGCCAGTAGTATAGTGGGGACAGGGGGCGCGGAGACCCAGTACTTC
TRBJ2-1 | 15 | NA | TRBV5-1 | TRBD2 | CASSIVGLALNEQFF | TGCGCCAGCAGCATCGTGGGACTAGCTCTCAATGAGCAGTTCTTC
TRBJ2-7 | 15 | NA | TRBV9 | NA | CASSVEPGENYEQYF | TGTGCCAGCAGCGTAGAACCCGGAGAAAACTACGAGCAGTACTTC
TRBJ2-3 | 17 | NA | TRBV7-9 | TRBD2 | CASSRRLAGGQVDTQYF | TGTGCCAGCAGCCGCAGACTAGCGGGGGGCCAGGTAGATACGCAGTATTTT
TRBJ2-3 | 16 | NA | TRBV5-1 | NA | CASSLADNARTDTQYF | TGCGCCAGCAGCTTGGCGGACAACGCCCGCACAGATACGCAGTATTTT
TRBJ1-1 | 14 | NA | TRBV7-8 | TRBD1 | CASTRDRGNTEAFF | TGTGCCAGCACCAGGGACAGGGGGAACACTGAAGCTTTCTTT
TRBJ2-1 | 19 | few | TRBV10-3 | TRBD2 | CAISESVKLAGGPYNEQFF | TGTGCCATCAGTGAGTCCGTGAAGCTAGCGGGAGGTCCCTACAATGAGCAGTTCTTC
TRBJ2-5 | 14 | NA | TRBV7-2 | TRBD2 | CASSKRGGQETQYF | TGTGCCAGCAGCAAACGGGGGGGTCAAGAGACCCAGTACTTC
TRBJ2-2 | 15 | NA | TRBV7-2 | NA | CASSLWQGNTGELFF | TGTGCCAGCAGCTTATGGCAGGGGAACACCGGGGAGCTGTTTTTT
TRBJ2-2 | 17 | once | TRBV19 | TRBD2 | CASSILGLAGNTGELFF | TGTGCCAGTAGTATACTGGGACTAGCGGGGAACACCGGGGAGCTGTTTTTT
TRBJ2-7 | 15 | NA | TRBV7-9 | TRBD1 | CASSWGQGTSYEQYF | TGTGCCAGCAGCTGGGGACAGGGGACAAGCTACGAGCAGTACTTC
TRBJ1-5 | 14 | NA | TRBV30 | TRBD1 | CAVGRTGSNQPQHF | TGTGCTGTAGGACGGACAGGAAGCAATCAGCCCCAGCATTTT
TRBJ1-1 | 13 | NA | TRBV10-3 | NA | CATGEQGGTEAFF | TGTGCCACAGGGGAGCAGGGTGGAACTGAAGCTTTCTTT
TRBJ2-7 | 15 | NA | TRBV5-4 | TRBD1 | CASSQLGTGTYEQYF | TGTGCCAGCAGCCAGTTGGGGACAGGGACTTACGAGCAGTACTTC
TRBJ2-1 | 13 | NA | TRBV7-6 | NA | CASSYDSYNEQFF | TGTGCCAGCAGCTACGACAGTTACAATGAGCAGTTCTTC
TRBJ2-3 | 16 | NA | TRBV4-2 | TRBD1 | CASSQGDREGTDTQYF | TGTGCCAGCAGCCAAGGGGACAGGGAGGGCACAGATACGCAGTATTTT
TRBJ2-3 | 14 | once | TRBV4-1 | NA | CASSLPDNTDTQYF | TGCGCCAGCAGCCTTCCGGACAACACAGATACGCAGTATTTT
TRBJ2-3 | 15 | NA | TRBV6-5 | NA | CASSYGLALTDTQYF | TGTGCCAGCAGTTACGGGCTAGCCCTCACAGATACGCAGTATTTT
TRBJ2-1 | 15 | once | TRBV10-1 | TRBD2 | CASSDTSGTTYEQFF | TGCGCCAGCAGTGACACTAGCGGGACGACCTATGAGCAGTTCTTC
TRBJ2-3 | 17 | once | TRBV7-2 | TRBD2 | CASSFSGLAGGTDTQYF | TGTGCCAGCAGCTTTTCCGGACTAGCGGGGGGCACAGATACGCAGTATTTT
TRBJ2-1 | 15 | NA | TRBV2 | TRBD2 | CASSARLAGDNEQFF | TGTGCCAGCAGTGCCCGACTAGCGGGAGACAATGAGCAGTTCTTC
TRBJ1-1 | 16 | NA | TRBV5-5 | TRBD1 | CASSQPTGEEDTEAFF | TGTGCCAGCAGCCAACCAACAGGGGAAGAGGACACTGAAGCTTTCTTT
TRBJ2-5 | 14 | NA | TRBV2 | TRBD1 | CASSLQGRRETQYF | TGTGCCAGCAGTCTACAGGGGCGGCGAGAGACCCAGTACTTC
TRBJ1-4 | 14 | once | TRBV30 | TRBD1 | CAWRDRAGNEKLFF | TGTGCCTGGAGGGACAGGGCTGGTAATGAAAAACTGTTTTTT
TRBJ2-1 | 15 | NA | TRBV6-5 | TRBD2 | CASSVPGLASHEQFF | TGTGCCAGCAGTGTACCGGGACTAGCGAGCCATGAGCAGTTCTTC
TRBJ2-5 | 17 | NA | TRBV19 | TRBD2 | CASSPGLAGGRYETQYF | TGTGCCAGTAGTCCGGGACTAGCGGGGGGGCGTTATGAGACCCAGTACTTC
TRBJ1-5 | 15 | once | TRBV18 | NA | CASSSGTRRDQPQHF | TGTGCCAGCTCATCCGGGACACGCAGGGATCAGCCCCAGCATTTT
TRBJ2-7 | 17 | NA | TRBV21-1 | NA | CASSKASSGVSYYEQYF | TGTGCCAGCAGCAAAGCGTCTTCGGGGGTATCTTATTACGAGCAGTACTTC
TRBJ1-3 | 19 | NA | TRBV7-2 | NA | CASSNGLAGISSSGNTIYF | TGTGCCAGCAGCAACGGACTAGCGGGTATATCGAGCTCTGGAAACACCATATATTTT
TRBJ1-3 | 15 | NA | TRBV7-6 | NA | CASSLARTVTNTIYF | TGTGCCAGCAGCTTAGCGCGGACAGTGACAAACACCATATATTTT
TRBJ2-2 | 17 | NA | TRBV2 | TRBD2 | CASIGTSGTANTGELFF | TGTGCCAGCATTGGGACTAGCGGGACCGCGAACACCGGGGAGCTGTTTTTT
TRBJ1-2 | 14 | once | TRBV27 | TRBD1 | CASRGTGSNYGYTF | TGTGCCAGCAGGGGGACAGGATCTAACTATGGCTACACCTTC
TRBJ2-3 | 14 | NA | TRBV6-5 | NA | CASSYSGSTDTQYF | TGTGCCAGCAGTTACAGCGGGAGCACAGATACGCAGTATTTT
TRBJ2-2 | 17 | NA | TRBV4-2 | NA | CASSQPSWQANTGELFF | TGTGCCAGCAGCCAACCCTCATGGCAGGCAAACACCGGGGAGCTGTTTTTT
TRBJ2-3 | 15 | NA | TRBV6-1 | NA | CASSDVGERTDTQYF | TGTGCCAGCAGTGATGTTGGTGAGAGGACAGATACGCAGTATTTT
TRBJ1-1 | 15 | NA | TRBV7-2 | NA | CASSKSPSLNTEAFF | TGTGCCAGCAGCAAAAGCCCAAGCTTGAACACTGAAGCTTTCTTT
TRBJ2-1 | 17 | once | TRBV18 | TRBD2 | CASSPGTSGRFYNEQFF | TGTGCCAGCTCACCAGGGACTAGCGGGAGGTTCTACAATGAGCAGTTCTTC
TRBJ2-1 | 14 | few | TRBV11-2 | NA | CASSLGGSYNEQFF | TGTGCCAGCAGCTTGGGGGGTTCCTACAATGAGCAGTTCTTC
TRBJ1-5 | 16 | NA | TRBV10-3 | NA | CATGVAGPDSNQPQHF | TGTGCCACCGGGGTGGCGGGTCCGGATAGCAATCAGCCCCAGCATTTT
TRBJ2-7 | 15 | once | TRBV28 | TRBD1 | CASSLSTGVIYEQYF | TGTGCCAGCAGTTTATCGACAGGGGTCATCTACGAGCAGTACTTC
TRBJ2-7 | 15 | NA | TRBV27 | TRBD2 | CASRGLAGGPREQYF | TGTGCCAGCAGAGGACTAGCGGGGGGGCCTCGCGAGCAGTACTTC
TRBJ2-1 | 15 | once | TRBV7-3 | TRBD1 | CASSLTGISYNEQFF | TGTGCCAGCAGCCTGACAGGGATCTCCTACAATGAGCAGTTCTTC
TRBJ1-1 | 17 | NA | TRBV5-1 | TRBD1 | CASSLQTGEYLNTEAFF | TGCGCCAGCAGCTTGCAAACAGGGGAGTATCTGAACACTGAAGCTTTCTTT
TRBJ2-7 | 16 | NA | TRBV2 | TRBD2 | CASSEFSSGDRYEQYF | TGTGCCAGCAGTGAATTTAGTAGCGGGGACCGATACGAGCAGTACTTC
TRBJ2-7 | 13 | NA | TRBV7-8 | TRBD1 | CASSATGEPPGYF | TGTGCCAGCAGCGCGACAGGGGAACCCCCAGGGTACTTC
TRBJ1-2 | 14 | NA | TRBV6-6 | NA | CASSYTDPGGGYTF | TGTGCCAGCAGTTACACGGACCCCGGAGGTGGCTACACCTTC